Below are 27 T cell receptor beta chains sequenced from a single sample in a study of cytomegalovirus exposure and HLA in healthy donors. Assay used: immunoSEQ multiplex PCR; TCRdb lists only in-frame clones, some missing. The table has around 140,000 clones, around 90% seen once; the top ten hold roughly 4.5%. Material: PBMCs. Source of these receptors: a man aged 18-30 years in good health and CMV-seropositive.

J is TRBJ2-2 and V is TRBV7-2, with 14 bases fitting TRBD2. Germline CDR1 is SGHTA and CDR2 is FQGNSA. CDR3 size: 18 residues. J was trimmed by 7 bases and V by 1 base; bases with no gene match: 8. This chain's CDR3 is CASSLGAGTSGRGGELFF. The CDR3 coding sequence is TGTGCCAGCAGCTTAGGGGCTGGGACTAGCGGGAGAGGCGGGGAGCTGTTTTTT.

This chain connects TRBV4-1 to TRBJ2-7; TRBD1 aligns across 7 bases. The junction had 4 bases not matched to a gene; V was cut back by 3 bases and J by 2 bases. Germline V gene lookup returns CDR1 MGHRA and CDR2 YSYEKL. This CDR3 is built from 14 residues. CDR3 coding DNA: TGCGCCAGCAGCCAGTCGGGACAGACCTACGAGCAGTACTTC. Amino acid sequence: CASSQSGQTYEQYF.

This sequence joins TRBV28 and TRBJ1-5, with 7 bases identical to TRBD1. Germline values: CDR1 MDHEN, CDR2 SYDVKM. V lost 7 bases and J lost 3; bases outside the gene matches: 3. The CDR3 is 13 amino acids. The CDR3 here is CASTRGLNQPQHF. The DNA of the CDR3 is TGTGCCAGCACTAGGGGGCTCAATCAGCCCCAGCATTTT.

The chain has TRBV7-2 and TRBJ2-1; 9 bases match TRBD1. The germline V gene encodes CDR1 SGHTA and CDR2 FQGNSA. V lost 4 bases and J lost 6; bases outside the gene matches: 7. This CDR3 spans 15 amino acids. CDR3 bases: TGTGCCAGCAGCTCACCGGACAGGGGACCCAATGAGCAGTTCTTC. This codes for CASSSPDRGPNEQFF.

The CDR3 region has the DNA TGTGCCTGGAGTCGAACCAGGACAGGCCTAAATTCACCCCTCCACTTT. Amino acid sequence: CAWSRTRTGLNSPLHF. The chain has TRBV30 and TRBJ1-6; 7 bases match TRBD1. Germline CDR1 and CDR2: GTSNPN and SVGIG (reference sequence). Trimming took 2 bases from V and 7 from J; bases not matched to a gene: 11. The CDR3 is 16 residues long.

The gene calls are TRBV5-1 and TRBJ1-4; 12 positions agree with TRBD1. In germline, CDR1 is SGHRS, CDR2 YFSETQ. The CDR3 contains 15 residues. Germline trimming cut 0 bases from V and 8 bases from J; bases unmatched to any gene: 2. The CDR3 sequence is CASSLVGTGGEKLFF. The CDR3 nucleotides read TGCGCCAGCAGCTTGGTAGGGACAGGGGGCGAAAAACTGTTTTTT.

The chain recombines TRBV19 with TRBJ2-7; 9 bases line up with TRBD1. CDR1 is LNHDA and CDR2 is SQIVND in the germline V gene (reference sequence). Trimming took 6 bases from V and 2 from J; bases not matched to a gene: 11. The CDR3 is 16 residues long. The CDR3 here is CASSSPGTGRTYEQYF. CDR3 DNA: TGTGCCAGTAGCTCACCCGGGACAGGGAGGACCTACGAGCAGTACTTC.

V gene TRBV5-4 combines with J gene TRBJ2-2; TRBD2 matches at 8 bases. From germline, CDR1 is SGHNT and CDR2 YYREEE (reference sequence). This CDR3 spans 18 amino acids. With V trimmed by 3 bases and J by 1 base, 11 bases remained unmatched. Here the CDR3 reads CASSSRNPSGRNTGELFF. For the CDR3, the DNA is TGTGCCAGCAGCTCACGAAACCCCAGCGGGAGGAACACCGGGGAGCTGTTTTTT.

The chain links TRBV29-1 to TRBJ2-5; weak D call: TRBD1 (5 bases). The germline V gene encodes CDR1 SQVTM and CDR2 ANQGSEA. CDR3 length: 14 amino acids. V lost 1 base and J lost 1, with 10 bases in between. The CDR3 coding sequence is TGCAGCGTTGAAGGGGGCCCGCCCCAAGAGACCCAGTACTTC. Translating it yields CSVEGGPPQETQYF.

The chain recombines TRBV5-4 with TRBJ1-1, with D possibly being TRBD1 (5 bases). V was shortened by 2 bases and J by 5 bases, with 13 bases between the two germline ends. Germline V gene sequence: CDR1 SGHNT, CDR2 YYREEE (reference sequence). The CDR3 spans 14 residues. The CDR3 spells CASSFYRQGTEAFF. The CDR3 nucleotides read TGTGCCAGCAGCTTTTACAGGCAAGGGACTGAAGCTTTCTTT.

This clone was seen only a few times. The chain has TRBV10-1 and TRBJ2-1, with 10 bases lining up with TRBD2. CDR3 length: 15 residues. Germline trimming cut 3 bases from V and 7 bases from J; bases unmatched to any gene: 6. Germline V gene data show CDR1 as WNHNN and CDR2 as SYGVQD (reference sequence). CDR3 sequence: CASSERLAGSNEQFF. The CDR3 DNA reads TGCGCCAGCAGTGAACGACTAGCGGGTAGTAATGAGCAGTTCTTC.

The rearrangement joins TRBV10-3 to TRBJ1-3, with 9 nucleotides matching TRBD1. This CDR3 contains 16 residues. Unmatched junction bases numbered 11, after V lost 7 bases and J lost 4 bases. Germline assignment: CDR1 ENHRY and CDR2 SYGVKD. The CDR3 DNA reads TGTGCCATCAAAGGTAACGGACAGGGGAGCGGAAACACCATATATTTT. Its protein product is CAIKGNGQGSGNTIYF.

The CDR3 DNA is TGTGCCAGCAACCCCTTACAGGGGAACTATGGCTACACCTTC. It encodes CASNPLQGNYGYTF. This chain links TRBV7-9 with TRBJ1-2, with 7 nucleotides matching TRBD1. The CDR3 contains 14 residues. The V segment lost 7 bases and the J segment 2 bases; nucleotides outside the gene matches: 7. CDR1 is SEHNR and CDR2 is FQNEAQ in the germline V gene (reference sequence).

The chain employs TRBV6-5 and TRBJ1-2; TRBD1 matches 7 bases. The J segment lost 7 bases and the V segment lost 2 bases, leaving 4 bases of the junction unmatched. CDR1 and CDR2 (germline): MNHEY, SVGAGI. There are 13 residues in the CDR3. Here the CDR3 reads CASSYGTARGYTF. The CDR3 region has the DNA TGTGCCAGCAGTTACGGGACAGCGCGTGGCTACACCTTC.

The rearrangement links TRBV15 to TRBJ2-7, with D possibly TRBD2 on 5 matching bases. V lost 0 bases to trimming and J lost 3 bases, with 6 bases between them. The CDR3 has 13 amino acids. Germline V gives CDR1 LNHNV, CDR2 YYDKDF (reference sequence). DNA for the CDR3: TGTGCCACCAGCAGAGATGGAGGCTACGAGCAGTACTTC. Translation: CATSRDGGYEQYF.

The genes are TRBV19 and TRBJ2-1; 9 bases map to TRBD2. The germline V gene has CDR1 LNHDA and CDR2 SQIVND (reference sequence). This CDR3 has 16 residues. The V gene end was trimmed by 3 bases and the J gene end by 2 bases; junction bases not matched to a gene: 5. The CDR3 bases are TGTGCCAGTAGTATCGGGTTAGCGGGGGCCTACAATGAGCAGTTCTTC. Encoded protein: CASSIGLAGAYNEQFF.

The chain is built from TRBV15 and TRBJ1-5, with 9 bases matching TRBD1. Losses at the gene ends were 0 bases for V and 4 bases for J; bases not matched to a gene: 4. The CDR3 runs 16 residues. CDR1 LNHNV and CDR2 YYDKDF come from the germline V gene (reference sequence). CDR3 in DNA: TGTGCCACCAGCAGAGAAATAGGACAGGGGAATCAGCCCCAGCATTTT. As protein: CATSREIGQGNQPQHF.

J is TRBJ1-1 and V is TRBV19; 9 bases fit TRBD1. After removal of 5 bases from V and 8 bases from J, the junction contained 12 bases not matched to a gene. The CDR3 sequence is 15 residues long. Germline CDR1 and CDR2: LNHDA and SQIVND (reference sequence). CDR3 sequence: CASSRQGQGTNEAFF. DNA for the CDR3: TGTGCCAGTAGTCGACAGGGACAGGGAACTAACGAAGCTTTCTTT.

The chain joins TRBV27 to TRBJ1-1; D is unclear. Looked up from germline, CDR1 is MNHEY and CDR2 is SMNVEV (reference sequence). The CDR3 runs to 14 residues. Trimming pared 0 bases from V and 1 base from J, leaving 6 bases between. The CDR3 DNA is TGTGCCAGCAGTTTATCTGCCGGGAACACTGAAGCTTTCTTT. Translation gives CASSLSAGNTEAFF.

The CDR3 is CSAGQGDGNTIYF. The DNA for the CDR3 is TGCAGCGCTGGACAGGGTGATGGAAACACCATATATTTT. The chain combines TRBV29-1 with TRBJ1-3; TRBD1 aligns across 8 bases. Germline loops: CDR1 SQVTM, CDR2 ANQGSEA. V trimming: 7 bases; J trimming: 3 bases; junction bases outside the gene matches: 5. The length of the CDR3 is 13 residues.

The chain joins TRBV7-3 to TRBJ2-5; 8 bases are a match to TRBD1. V was pared by 5 bases and J by 1 base, with 3 bases of the junction left unmatched. The length of the CDR3 is 14 residues. Per germline, CDR1 SGHTA and CDR2 FQGTGA. The CDR3 sequence: CASSPGTGQETQYF. The CDR3 nucleotides read TGTGCCAGCAGCCCTGGGACAGGCCAAGAGACCCAGTACTTC.

V gene TRBV7-9 combines with J gene TRBJ2-4; D is uncertain. Germline CDR1 SEHNR, CDR2 FQNEAQ (reference sequence). This CDR3 has 14 amino acids. The V gene lost 0 bases and the J gene lost 6 bases, with 9 bases spanning the gap. CDR3 loop: CASSLAGDGNIQYF. CDR3 in DNA: TGTGCCAGCAGCTTAGCGGGCGACGGAAACATTCAGTACTTC.

This clone came up once. V usage is TRBV5-4 and J usage is TRBJ1-2, with 7 bases aligning to TRBD1. This CDR3 is built from 15 residues. In germline, CDR1 is SGHNT, CDR2 YYREEE (reference sequence). Losses at the gene ends were 4 bases for V and 3 bases for J; bases not matched to a gene: 9. CDR3 loop: CASSPKKGADYGYTF. CDR3 DNA sequence: TGTGCCAGCAGCCCAAAGAAGGGGGCGGACTATGGCTACACCTTC.

This sequence joins TRBV30 and TRBJ2-3; D uncertain. The CDR3 loop spans 11 amino acids. Trimming left V 3 bases short and J 6 bases short, with 7 bases between. Germline CDR1 reads GTSNPN; CDR2 reads SVGIG (reference sequence). This CDR3 reads CAWRSADTQYF. The CDR3 nucleotides read TGTGCCTGGAGAAGTGCGGATACGCAGTATTTT.

This clone was found once. V is TRBV6-1 and J is TRBJ2-1; 9 nucleotides match TRBD2. Germline-derived CDR1 and CDR2 are MNHNS and SASEGT. The CDR3 runs 15 residues. The V segment lost 7 bases and the J segment 8 bases; nucleotides outside the gene matches: 12. CDR3 bases: TGTGCCAGCATTGGCTTGGCGGGGGGGCCCTATGAGCAGTTCTTC. It is translated as CASIGLAGGPYEQFF.

This chain connects TRBV7-9 to TRBJ1-1; no clear D. The germline gives CDR1 SEHNR, CDR2 FQNEAQ (reference sequence). The CDR3 is 11 residues long. Trimming removed 1 base from V and 11 bases from J, with 8 bases in between. The CDR3: CASSLELGAFF. CDR3 DNA sequence: TGTGCCAGCAGCTTAGAACTGGGCGCTTTCTTT.

The chain uses TRBV5-4 and TRBJ1-2, with D uncertain. Between the trimmed V and J ends, which lost 2 bases and 5 bases, there was a span of 10 bases. The CDR3 consists of 13 residues. CDR1 is SGHNT, CDR2 YYREEE, per germline (reference sequence). CDR3 in amino acids: CASSFGQRYGYTF. The DNA of the CDR3 is TGTGCCAGCAGCTTTGGGCAACGATATGGCTACACCTTC.